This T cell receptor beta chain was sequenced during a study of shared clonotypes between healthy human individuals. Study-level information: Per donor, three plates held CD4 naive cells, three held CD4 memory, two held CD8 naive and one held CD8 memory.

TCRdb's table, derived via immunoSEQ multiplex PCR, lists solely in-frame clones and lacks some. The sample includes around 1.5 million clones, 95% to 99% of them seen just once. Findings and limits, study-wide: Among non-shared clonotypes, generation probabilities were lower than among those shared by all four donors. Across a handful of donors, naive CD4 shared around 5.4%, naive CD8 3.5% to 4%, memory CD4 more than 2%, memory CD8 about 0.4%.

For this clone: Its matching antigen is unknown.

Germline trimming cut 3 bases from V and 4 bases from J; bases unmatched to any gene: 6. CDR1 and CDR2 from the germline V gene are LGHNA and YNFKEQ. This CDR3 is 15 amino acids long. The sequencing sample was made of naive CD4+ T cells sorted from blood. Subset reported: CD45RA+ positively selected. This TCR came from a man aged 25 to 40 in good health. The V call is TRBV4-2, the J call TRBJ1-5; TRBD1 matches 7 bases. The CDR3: CASSHQTGSNQPQHF. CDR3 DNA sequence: TGTGCCAGCAGCCATCAGACAGGGTCAAATCAGCCCCAGCATTTT.